The next 27 T cell receptor beta chains were all read from a single sample in a study of T cell clones after liver transplantation. The assay was immunoSEQ multiplex PCR, and TCRdb's table has in-frame clones only and misses some. The table has around 78,000 clones, over 80% seen once. The sequencing used CD4+ T cells from blood, collected at the 22-month timepoint. Receptors originate from a human patient who received a liver transplant. Part of the T cells may come from the graft donor.

The genes are TRBV9 and TRBJ2-3, with D perhaps matching TRBD2 (5 bases). CDR3 length: 12 amino acids. Trimming left V 3 bases short and J 6 bases short, with 8 bases between. In germline, CDR1 is SGDLS, CDR2 YYNGEE. The CDR3 DNA follows: TGTGCCAGCAGCGACAGAGGGGATACGCAGTATTTT. This encodes CASSDRGDTQYF.

V gene TRBV11-2 combines with J gene TRBJ1-4, with a weak D call TRBD1 (5 bases). V lost 8 bases to trimming and J lost 7 bases, with 14 bases between them. The CDR3 is 13 amino acids. Germline V gives CDR1 SGHAT, CDR2 FQNNGV. The CDR3 DNA reads TGTGCCAGCGCAACGGACAAACCTGAAAAACTGTTTTTT. It codes for CASATDKPEKLFF.

CDR3 region: CASSEEAGANQPQHF. CDR3 coding DNA: TGTGCCAGCAGTGAAGAGGCGGGGGCCAATCAGCCCCAGCATTTT. V usage is TRBV2 and J usage is TRBJ1-5; the D gene is possibly TRBD1 (6 bases). The CDR3 spans 15 residues. V was cut by 1 base and J by 3 bases, with 10 bases left in between. Germline V CDR1 and CDR2: SNHLY, FYNNEI.

The chain recombines TRBV6-1 with TRBJ2-1, with 9 nucleotides matching TRBD2. Trimming cost V 6 bases and J 4 bases; bases outside gene matches: 7. The CDR3 extends over 15 amino acids. CDR1 is MNHNS, CDR2 SASEGT, per germline. CDR3 coding DNA: TGTGCCAGCAGAAACAGCGGGAGGATATACAATGAGCAGTTCTTC. It specifies CASRNSGRIYNEQFF.

The rearrangement uses TRBV25-1 and TRBJ2-3; D might be TRBD2 (5 bases). Germline V gene data show CDR1 as MGHDK and CDR2 as SYGVNS. CDR3 length: 15 amino acids. V was cut by 4 bases and J by 1 base, with 12 bases left in between. CDR3 in DNA: TGTGCCAGCAGTGCCCCGGGGTCTGGCACAGATACGCAGTATTTT. It translates to CASSAPGSGTDTQYF.

This clone was counted a few times. The gene calls are TRBV2 and TRBJ1-6; D may be TRBD1 (5 bases). V lost 2 bases, J lost 8 bases, and 13 bases lay in between. This CDR3 is 15 amino acids long. Germline CDR1 reads SNHLY; CDR2 reads FYNNEI. In nucleotides, the CDR3 is TGTGCCAGCAGTGAAAGGGGAGATTGGGATTCACCCCTCCACTTT. Translation gives CASSERGDWDSPLHF.

V gene TRBV19 combines with J gene TRBJ1-1; the D is unclear. Germline V lookup: CDR1 LNHDA, CDR2 SQIVND (reference sequence). Deletions cut 6 bases from V and 8 bases from J, with 22 bases between. The CDR3 length is 15 residues. Here the CDR3 reads CASSSRPQWNAEAFF. As DNA, the CDR3 is TGTGCCAGTAGCTCCCGCCCACAGTGGAATGCAGAAGCTTTCTTT. The full variable domain, its missing parts supplied by reference TRBV19 and TRBJ1-1, is DGGITQSPKYLFRKEGQNVTLSCEQNLNHDAMYWYRQDPGQGLRLIYYSQIVNDFQKGDIAEGYSVSREKKESFPLTVTSAQKNPTAFYLCASSSRPQWNAEAFFGQGTRLTVV.

The CDR3 loop is CASRRRLAGTDSYNEQFF. The CDR3 nucleotides are TGTGCCAGCAGAAGGAGACTAGCGGGGACCGATTCCTACAATGAGCAGTTCTTC. The chain uses TRBV27 and TRBJ2-1, with 11 bases lining up with TRBD2. The CDR3 sequence is 18 residues long. With 6 bases clipped from V and 1 base from J, the junction kept 11 bases outside the gene matches. Germline values: CDR1 MNHEY, CDR2 SMNVEV (reference sequence).

J is TRBJ2-5 and V is TRBV7-9, with D unresolved. Trimming took 1 base from V and 4 from J, leaving 13 bases between them. From germline, CDR1 is SEHNR and CDR2 FQNEAQ (reference sequence). This CDR3 is 15 amino acids long. DNA of the CDR3: TGTGCCAGCAGCTTAGGGGATTATAGGGCAGAGACCCAGTACTTC. Residues: CASSLGDYRAETQYF.

This chain uses TRBV4-1 with TRBJ2-6; 8 positions agree with TRBD2. Per germline, CDR1 MGHRA and CDR2 YSYEKL. CDR3 length: 16 amino acids. Trimming at V came to 5 bases and at J to 0 bases, leaving 3 bases not matched to a gene. The CDR3 coding sequence is TGCGCCAGCAGCTACCGGGAGGGCTCTGGGGCCAACGTCCTGACTTTC. Amino acid sequence: CASSYREGSGANVLTF.

The rearrangement uses TRBV7-6 and TRBJ1-1; TRBD1 might be the D (5 bases). The CDR3 totals 14 residues. From germline, CDR1 is SGHVS and CDR2 FNYEAQ. With 5 bases removed from V and 4 bases from J, the gap between germline ends came to 14 bases. CDR3 in DNA: TGTGCCAGCAGCCCTCGGGACGGGACCACTGAAGCTTTCTTT. It codes for CASSPRDGTTEAFF. Variable domain in full (rest from reference TRBV7-6 and TRBJ1-1): GAGVSQSPRYKVTKRGQDVALRCDPISGHVSLYWYRQALGQGPEFLTYFNYEAQQDKSGLPNDRFSAERPEGSISTLTIQRTEQRDSAMYRCASSPRDGTTEAFFGQGTRLTVV.

This clone was observed a handful of times. This chain uses TRBV10-3 with TRBJ2-7, with 12 nucleotides matching TRBD2. There are 15 residues in the CDR3. The V gene end was trimmed by 5 bases and the J gene end by 5 bases; junction bases not matched to a gene: 7. Germline-derived CDR1 and CDR2 are ENHRY and SYGVKD. The CDR3 bases are TGTGCCATCAGTCCGACTAGCGGGAGTAACCACGAGCAGTACTTC. Its protein product is CAISPTSGSNHEQYF.

CDR3 sequence reads: CASTGRAGGELFF. CDR3 nucleotide sequence: TGTGCCAGCACGGGAAGGGCGGGCGGGGAGCTGTTTTTT. The chain combines TRBV2 with TRBJ2-2; D is perhaps TRBD2 (5 bases). This CDR3 has 13 residues. Germline V lookup: CDR1 SNHLY, CDR2 FYNNEI. V lost 7 bases and J lost 7, with 13 bases in between.

The rearrangement links TRBV7-6 to TRBJ2-3, with 7 bases matching TRBD2. This CDR3 comprises 14 residues. The V gene end was trimmed by 6 bases and the J gene end by 0 bases; junction bases not matched to a gene: 3. Germline V gives CDR1 SGHVS, CDR2 FNYEAQ. CDR3 in amino acids: CASRRGTSTDTQYF. CDR3 sequence (DNA): TGTGCCAGCAGGCGGGGGACTAGCACAGATACGCAGTATTTT.

This clone appeared a few times. The chain recombines TRBV7-3 with TRBJ1-1; a weak D match, TRBD1 (5 bases). The CDR3 has 14 residues. Trimming shortened V by 4 bases and J by 4 bases, and 13 bases separated the two germline ends. From germline, CDR1 is SGHTA and CDR2 FQGTGA. The CDR3 loop reads CASSSYGASTEAFF. The CDR3 nucleotides read TGTGCCAGCAGCTCATACGGGGCCTCCACTGAAGCTTTCTTT. Complete variable domain (other parts from reference TRBV7-3 and TRBJ1-1): GAGVSQTPSNKVTEKGKYVELRCDPISGHTALYWYRQSLGQGPEFLIYFQGTGAADDSGLPNDRFFAVRPEGSVSTLKIQRTERGDSAVYLCASSSYGASTEAFFGQGTRLTVV.

CDR3 amino acids: CASSLARNNEQFF. CDR3 sequence (DNA): TGCGCCAGCAGCTTGGCCCGGAACAATGAGCAGTTCTTC. V usage is TRBV5-1 and J usage is TRBJ2-1; D is unclear. Germline values: CDR1 SGHRS, CDR2 YFSETQ. Trimming took 0 bases from V and 5 from J, leaving 6 bases between them. The CDR3 contains 13 residues.

The chain carries TRBV7-2 and TRBJ2-5, with 9 bases matching TRBD2. The CDR3 extends over 14 amino acids. The ends lost 5 bases at V and 9 bases at J; junction bases unmatched: 10. Germline V gene sequence: CDR1 SGHTA, CDR2 FQGNSA. The CDR3 nucleotides are TGTGCCAGCAGCCGGCTAGCGGGGACAGTGGCCCAGTACTTC. It specifies CASSRLAGTVAQYF. The whole variable domain, remainder taken from reference TRBV7-2 and TRBJ2-5, is GAGVSQSPSNKVTEKGKDVELRCDPISGHTALYWYRQSLGQGLEFLIYFQGNSAPDKSGLPSDRFSAERTGGSVSTLTIQRTQQEDSAVYLCASSRLAGTVAQYFGPGTRLLVL.

The chain recombines TRBV28 with TRBJ1-5; 9 bases are a match to TRBD1. The ends lost 3 bases at V and 7 bases at J; junction bases unmatched: 7. Germline V gives CDR1 MDHEN, CDR2 SYDVKM. The CDR3 length is 15 residues. The DNA of the CDR3 is TGTGCCAGCAGTTTCACAACAGGGGGCGGGCAGCCCCAGCATTTT. The encoded protein is CASSFTTGGGQPQHF.

As regards this clone: One junction end does not reproduce the germline sequence, and a read error may be involved. The rearrangement uses TRBV5-1 and TRBJ2-7; tentatively, D is TRBD2 (5 bases). The CDR3 spans 15 residues. Germline V gene sequence: CDR1 SGHRS, CDR2 YFSETQ. CDR3 sequence (DNA): TGTGCCAGCAGCCCCCCGGACTGGCGGATCTACGAGCAGTACTTC. Amino acids: CASSPPDWRIYEQYF.

The rearrangement links TRBV12-5 to TRBJ2-1; 10 bases are shared with TRBD2. With 5 bases clipped from V and 3 bases from J, the junction kept 4 bases outside the gene matches. This CDR3 has 15 residues. Germline-derived CDR1 and CDR2 are LGHNT and FRNRAP. In DNA form, the CDR3 reads TGTGCTAGTGGTAGAGCGGGGGGGGTCTACAATGAGCAGTTCTTC. Protein: CASGRAGGVYNEQFF.

The chain employs TRBV7-3 and TRBJ1-2; D might be TRBD1 (6 bases). V dropped 2 bases and J dropped 6 bases, with 13 bases sitting between them. The V gene's germline CDR1 is SGHTA and CDR2 FQGTGA. CDR3 length equals 14 residues. The CDR3 nucleotides read TGTGCCAGCAGCTTATCGGCCAGGGGAGATGGCTACACCTTC. Translated: CASSLSARGDGYTF. The variable domain in full, completed from reference TRBV7-3 and TRBJ1-2, reads GAGVSQTPSNKVTEKGKYVELRCDPISGHTALYWYRQSLGQGPEFLIYFQGTGAADDSGLPNDRFFAVRPEGSVSTLKIQRTERGDSAVYLCASSLSARGDGYTFGSGTRLTVV.

J is TRBJ2-7 and V is TRBV4-1, with TRBD2 matching 8 bases. The V and J ends lost 3 bases and 3 bases, in that order; junction bases with no gene match: 7. The CDR3 loop spans 15 amino acids. Germline-derived CDR1 and CDR2 are MGHRA and YSYEKL. The CDR3 here is CASSHVQRGNYEQYF. The CDR3 DNA follows: TGCGCCAGCAGCCACGTACAGCGGGGGAACTACGAGCAGTACTTC.

V usage is TRBV2 and J usage is TRBJ2-1; the match to TRBD1 covers 7 bases. V was pared by 6 bases and J by 5 bases, with 10 bases of the junction left unmatched. The germline gives CDR1 SNHLY, CDR2 FYNNEI. CDR3 length equals 15 residues. Here the CDR3 DNA reads TGTGCCAGCAGCGGGGACAGTAATACAGACAATGAGCAGTTCTTC. It specifies CASSGDSNTDNEQFF.

The V gene is TRBV7-2, the J gene TRBJ2-1; D gene ambiguous. Trimming left V 3 bases short and J 0 bases short, with 9 bases between. Germline lookup yields CDR1 SGHTA and CDR2 FQGNSA. This CDR3 spans 15 amino acids. CDR3: CASSLNGPSYNEQFF. CDR3 sequence (DNA): TGTGCCAGCAGCTTGAACGGTCCCTCCTACAATGAGCAGTTCTTC. The full variable domain, with the rest looked up from reference TRBV7-2 and TRBJ2-1, is GAGVSQSPSNKVTEKGKDVELRCDPISGHTALYWYRQSLGQGLEFLIYFQGNSAPDKSGLPSDRFSAERTGGSVSTLTIQRTQQEDSAVYLCASSLNGPSYNEQFFGPGTRLTVL.

This clone was seen a few times. CDR3 protein: CASSRGGADYGYTF. CDR3 bases: TGTGCCAGTTCGAGGGGGGGGGCCGACTATGGCTACACCTTC. The gene calls are TRBV25-1 and TRBJ1-2; weak D call: TRBD1 (6 bases). The CDR3 loop spans 14 amino acids. Germline values: CDR1 MGHDK, CDR2 SYGVNS. The V and J ends lost 9 bases and 3 bases respectively, with 17 bases between them.

This chain uses TRBV19 with TRBJ1-1, with 9 bases fitting TRBD1. Germline CDR1 is LNHDA and CDR2 is SQIVND (reference sequence). Unmatched junction bases numbered 9, after V lost 7 bases and J lost 6 bases. This CDR3 comprises 14 residues. CDR3 sequence (DNA): TGTGCCAGTAACCCGGGACAGGGTTTGGCTGAAGCTTTCTTT. This gives the protein CASNPGQGLAEAFF.

The chain is built from TRBV25-1 and TRBJ2-7; TRBD1 is a possible D gene (5 bases). The V end was cut by 1 base, the J end by 0 bases, with 10 bases between. The CDR3 loop spans 15 amino acids. Per germline, CDR1 MGHDK and CDR2 SYGVNS. The CDR3 DNA follows: TGTGCCAGCAGTGAATGGGGCCAGAGCTCCTACGAGCAGTACTTC. It translates to CASSEWGQSSYEQYF.